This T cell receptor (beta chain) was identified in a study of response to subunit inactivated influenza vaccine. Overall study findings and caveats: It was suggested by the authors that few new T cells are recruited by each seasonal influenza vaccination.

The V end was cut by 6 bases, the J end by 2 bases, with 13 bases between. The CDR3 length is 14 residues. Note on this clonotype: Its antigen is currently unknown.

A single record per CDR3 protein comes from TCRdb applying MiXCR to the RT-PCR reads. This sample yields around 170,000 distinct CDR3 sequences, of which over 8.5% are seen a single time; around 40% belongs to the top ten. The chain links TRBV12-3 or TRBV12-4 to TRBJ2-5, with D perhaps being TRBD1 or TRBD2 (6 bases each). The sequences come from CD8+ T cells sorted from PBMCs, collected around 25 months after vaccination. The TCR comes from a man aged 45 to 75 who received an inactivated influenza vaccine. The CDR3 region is CASRDSGGQETQYF. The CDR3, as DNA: TGTGCCAGCAGGGACAGTGGAGGGCAAGAGACCCAGTACTTC.